Reported below is one T cell receptor (beta chain). The germline V gene encodes CDR1 SGHNT and CDR2 YENEEA. The CDR3 extends over 15 amino acids. Germline trimming cut 1 base from V and 4 bases from J; bases unmatched to any gene: 2. Generated by immunoSEQ multiplex PCR, the TCRdb table keeps only in-frame clones and is missing some. Among approximately 200,000 clones listed, just under 90% were seen once. These data belong to a study of blood T cell repertoires in COVID-19. The gene calls are TRBV11-3 and TRBJ2-2; 8 bases are shared with TRBD1. This clonotype was obtained from a man aged 25 to 40 who had recovered from COVID-19. The material sequenced was PBMCs or T cells enriched from blood (not recorded which). The CDR3 is CASSLGTGSTGELFF. The CDR3 DNA is TGTGCCAGCAGCTTAGGGACAGGGAGCACCGGGGAGCTGTTTTTT.